These T cell receptor beta chains were read from a single sample in a study of blood T cell repertoires in COVID-19. Measured with immunoSEQ multiplex PCR; TCRdb has only the in-frame clones, and not every one. The repertoire holds under 500,000 clones, roughly 87% seen once, with roughly 1.9% in the top ten. What was sequenced was PBMCs or T cells enriched from blood (not recorded which). These receptor sequences come from a young woman with acute COVID-19. The CDR3 runs from the conserved cysteine through the conserved F or W. Fields, in order: clone size, J gene, V gene, D gene, CDR3 DNA, CDR3 protein. The D gene is left open where the match is weak. A clone size is listed for some rows: how often the clone was seen (once, few, many), or a class if it is expanded.

NA | TRBJ1-5 | TRBV30 | NA | TGTGCCTGGAGTCGGGGGAGCAGCAATCAGCCCCAGCATTTT | CAWSRGSSNQPQHF
NA | TRBJ1-1 | TRBV28 | NA | TGTGCCAGCAGTACGAGGGGGTCACCCCCGAACACTGAAGCTTTCTTT | CASSTRGSPPNTEAFF
NA | TRBJ2-1 | TRBV11-3 | TRBD2 | TGTGCCAGCAGCTTAGATTGGGCTAGCGGGGGGGCCTACAATGAGCAGTTCTTC | CASSLDWASGGAYNEQFF
NA | TRBJ2-3 | TRBV4-2 | TRBD1 | TGTGCCAGCAGCCAAGATATTTGGGACAGTGGCACAGATACGCAGTATTTT | CASSQDIWDSGTDTQYF
NA | TRBJ1-4 | TRBV7-9 | TRBD1 | TGTGCCAGCAGCCCCCTGTTACAGGGGGCGGGTGAAAAACTGTTTTTT | CASSPLLQGAGEKLFF
NA | TRBJ2-1 | TRBV21-1 | NA | TGTGCCAGCAGCAAACCCAGGGTACTCTTACTTTACAATGAGCAGTTCTTC | CASSKPRVLLLYNEQFF
few | TRBJ2-7 | TRBV5-1 | NA | TGCGCCAGCAGCTTGGATACAGGGTCGGAGCAGTACTTC | CASSLDTGSEQYF
NA | TRBJ1-2 | TRBV7-9 | TRBD1 | TGTGCCAGCAGCTTTGGGGACAGGGGACATTATGGCTACACCTTC | CASSFGDRGHYGYTF
NA | TRBJ1-1 | TRBV30 | NA | TGTGCCTGGAGTTTCGGCGGGAACACTGAAGCTTTCTTT | CAWSFGGNTEAFF
NA | TRBJ2-3 | TRBV29-1 | TRBD2 | TGCAGCGTTGCGACGGGAGGTGGGTCAGATACGCAGTATTTT | CSVATGGGSDTQYF
NA | TRBJ2-1 | TRBV5-1 | NA | TGCGCCAGCAGCTTGAGCGTGGCGGAAGAGCAGTTCTTC | CASSLSVAEEQFF
NA | TRBJ2-7 | TRBV10-3 | NA | TGTGCCATCAGTGACAGCTCCTACGAGCAGTACTTC | CAISDSSYEQYF
NA | TRBJ1-5 | TRBV18 | NA | TGTGCCAGCTCACCTGACACCAATCAGCCCCAGCATTTT | CASSPDTNQPQHF
NA | TRBJ1-5 | TRBV19 | NA | TGTGCCAGTAGCCCCAGGGTCAATCAGCCCCAGCATTTT | CASSPRVNQPQHF
NA | TRBJ2-7 | TRBV27 | NA | TGTGCCAGCAGCCCACCACCCCCGGGGGAGCAGTACTTC | CASSPPPPGEQYF
NA | TRBJ2-2 | TRBV11-2 | NA | TGTGCCAGCAGCTTCCCATTTAACACCGGGGAGCTGTTTTTT | CASSFPFNTGELFF
NA | TRBJ1-2 | TRBV7-3 | NA | TGTGCCAGCAGCTTAACCCCCGGGACAAATAACTATGGCTACACCTTC | CASSLTPGTNNYGYTF
NA | TRBJ2-7 | TRBV7-9 | NA | TGTGCCAGCAGCATAAACTACGAGCAGTACTTC | CASSINYEQYF
NA | TRBJ2-1 | TRBV18 | TRBD2 | TGTGCCAGCTCACCGTGGCGGGAGCGTTACAATGAGCAGTTCTTC | CASSPWRERYNEQFF
NA | TRBJ1-1 | TRBV15 | TRBD1 | TGTGCCACCAGGCTAAGGGACAGCCAGAACACTGAAGCTTTCTTT | CATRLRDSQNTEAFF
NA | TRBJ2-5 | TRBV4-3 | NA | TGCGCCAGCAGCCAGTTGGGAGCACAAGAGACCCAGTACTTC | CASSQLGAQETQYF
NA | TRBJ2-7 | TRBV10-2 | NA | TGCGCCAGCAGTGAGTCAACAGGGCGCGACGAGCAGTACTTC | CASSESTGRDEQYF
NA | TRBJ1-1 | TRBV11-2 | NA | TGTGCCAGCAGCTTCCTCATGGGGCCCATGGGAGGAGAAGCTTTCTTT | CASSFLMGPMGGEAFF
NA | TRBJ1-3 | TRBV18 | NA | TGTGCCAGCTCACCAGTCACAGGGACTGGAAACACCATATATTTT | CASSPVTGTGNTIYF
NA | TRBJ1-1 | TRBV15 | NA | TGTGCCACCAGCAGAATGACACCGAACACTGAAGCTTTCTTT | CATSRMTPNTEAFF
NA | TRBJ1-1 | TRBV10-3 | TRBD1 | TGTGCCATCAGTGGCTTAAGACAGGGGGCGGGGGTGAACACTGAAGCTTTCTTT | CAISGLRQGAGVNTEAFF
once | TRBJ1-5 | TRBV7-9 | NA | TGTGCCAGCAGCTTAGACAGGGCACAGCCCCAGCATTTT | CASSLDRAQPQHF
NA | TRBJ2-7 | TRBV6-2/TRBV6-3 | TRBD1 | TGTGCCAGCAGCCTGGGACAGGGAGAGCAGTACTTC | CASSLGQGEQYF
NA | TRBJ1-1 | TRBV7-9 | NA | TGTGCCAGCAGCTTGCAGGGGTTGGAAGCTTTCTTT | CASSLQGLEAFF
NA | TRBJ2-1 | TRBV18 | TRBD1 | TGTGCCAGCTCACCATACAAAACAGGGGGAGTTTATGAGCAGTTCTTC | CASSPYKTGGVYEQFF
NA | TRBJ1-2 | TRBV28 | NA | TGTGCCAGCAGTACGGACACAAAAGCCTATGGCTACACCTTC | CASSTDTKAYGYTF
NA | TRBJ1-5 | TRBV28 | TRBD1 | TGTGCCAGCAGCTCCGGACAGGGTCGATCGTGGCCCCAGCATTTT | CASSSGQGRSWPQHF
NA | TRBJ2-7 | TRBV3-1/TRBV3-2 | TRBD1 | TGTGCCAGCAGCCACGGGACAGGATACGAGCAGTACTTC | CASSHGTGYEQYF
NA | TRBJ1-5 | TRBV18 | NA | TGTGCCAGCTCCCCGCTCAGGGATAGCAATCAGCCCCAGCATTTT | CASSPLRDSNQPQHF
NA | TRBJ2-1 | TRBV28 | TRBD2 | TGTGCCAGCAGTCCCCCGGCTAGCGGGAGTATCTATGAGCAGTTCTTC | CASSPPASGSIYEQFF
NA | TRBJ1-2 | TRBV6-5 | NA | TGTGCCAGCAGTCTGACAGATAACTATGGCTACACCTTC | CASSLTDNYGYTF
NA | TRBJ2-1 | TRBV9 | NA | TGTGCCAGCAGCCCAGAGGGAGGTGGCAATGAGCAGTTCTTC | CASSPEGGGNEQFF
NA | TRBJ1-1 | TRBV2 | NA | TGTGCCAGCAGTGGTTATGAGTCCATTCCCGGTGAAGCTTTCTTT | CASSGYESIPGEAFF
NA | TRBJ2-1 | TRBV15 | NA | TGTGCCACCGGGCTAGCGTTGAATGAGCAGTTCTTC | CATGLALNEQFF